Shown below are 6 T cell receptor beta chains from a single sample sequenced in a study of CD8+CD57+ T cells in acquired aplastic anemia. CDR3 and TCR beta VDJ profiling relied on genomic DNA as the template. TCRdb ran MiXCR on the reads and lists one entry per CDR3 protein. The table has tens of thousands of distinct CDR3 sequences, around 69% seen once. The sample consisted of sorted CD4+, CD8+, or CD8+CD57+ T cells (not recorded which) from PBMCs. The source of these receptors is a human donor in good health, serving as a control.

By share, this clonotype counts as medium-sized. CDR3 coding DNA: TGTGCCAGTATAAAGCGGGTCATGGATGAGCAGTTCTTC. Protein sequence: CASIKRVMDEQFF. This sequence joins TRBV2 and TRBJ2-1; the D gene is possibly TRBD2 (6 bases). Trimming shortened V by 9 bases and J by 8 bases, and 17 bases separated the two germline ends. CDR1 and CDR2 from the germline V gene are SNHLY and FYNNEI. This CDR3 has 13 residues.

The chain joins TRBV2 to TRBJ2-7, with D perhaps matching TRBD1 (6 bases). CDR3 length: 10 residues. Germline V CDR1 and CDR2: SNHLY, FYNNEI. V lost 8 bases and J 9 bases, leaving 11 bases between the germline ends. In nucleotides, the CDR3 is TGTGCCAGCCGGACAGTGCGGCAGTACTTC. Encoded protein: CASRTVRQYF.

In this sample, this clonotype turned up once. This chain links TRBV2 with TRBJ1-2, with a weak D call TRBD1 (5 bases). The germline V and J ends were trimmed by 3 bases and 5 bases, with 10 bases remaining between them. This CDR3 comprises 13 residues. In germline, CDR1 is SNHLY, CDR2 FYNNEI. In nucleotides, the CDR3 is TGTGCCAGCAGTGAGACCAGGGATTATGGCTACACCTTC. Translating gives CASSETRDYGYTF. Variable domain in full (rest from reference TRBV2 and TRBJ1-2): EPEVTQTPSHQVTQMGQEVILRCVPISNHLYFYWYRQILGQKVEFLVSFYNNEISEKSEIFDDQFSVERPDGSNFTLKIRSTKLEDSAMYFCASSETRDYGYTFGSGTRLTVV.

This clonotype showed up many times. V and J are TRBV6-5 and TRBJ2-7, with TRBD2 matching over 7 bases. There are 14 residues in the CDR3. Germline trimming cut 0 bases from V and 5 bases from J; bases unmatched to any gene: 4. CDR1 is MNHEY and CDR2 is SVGAGI in the germline V gene. CDR3 DNA: TGTGCCAGCAGTTACTCTCCAGGGAGGGACGAGCAGTACTTC. Translation: CASSYSPGRDEQYF.

The chain couples TRBV7-2 to TRBJ2-7; D is ambiguous. In germline, CDR1 is SGHTA, CDR2 FQGNSA. Trimming stripped 4 bases from V and 9 bases from J, with 10 bases between. This CDR3 region has 11 residues. The CDR3 DNA reads TGTGCCAGCAGCTCCACTCTAGGGCAGTACTTC. Protein: CASSSTLGQYF.

This chain connects TRBV10-3 to TRBJ2-5; possible D gene TRBD2, 5 bases. The germline V and J ends were trimmed by 4 bases and 3 bases, with 9 bases remaining between them. Germline V gene lookup returns CDR1 ENHRY and CDR2 SYGVKD. CDR3 length equals 13 residues. This CDR3 is CAISGTGKETQYF. The DNA of the CDR3 is TGTGCCATCAGTGGAACGGGGAAAGAGACCCAGTACTTC.